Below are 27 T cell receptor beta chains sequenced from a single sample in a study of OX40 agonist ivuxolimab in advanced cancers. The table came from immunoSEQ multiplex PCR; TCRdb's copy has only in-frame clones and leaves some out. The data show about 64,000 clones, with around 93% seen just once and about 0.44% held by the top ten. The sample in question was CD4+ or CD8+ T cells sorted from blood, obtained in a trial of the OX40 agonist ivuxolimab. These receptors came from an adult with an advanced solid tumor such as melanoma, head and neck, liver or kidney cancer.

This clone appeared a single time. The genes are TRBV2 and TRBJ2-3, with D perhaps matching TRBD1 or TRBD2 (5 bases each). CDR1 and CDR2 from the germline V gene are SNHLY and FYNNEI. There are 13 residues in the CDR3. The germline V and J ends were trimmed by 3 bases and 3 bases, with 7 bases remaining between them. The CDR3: CASSDEGTDTQYF. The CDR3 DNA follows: TGTGCCAGCAGTGATGAGGGGACAGATACGCAGTATTTT.

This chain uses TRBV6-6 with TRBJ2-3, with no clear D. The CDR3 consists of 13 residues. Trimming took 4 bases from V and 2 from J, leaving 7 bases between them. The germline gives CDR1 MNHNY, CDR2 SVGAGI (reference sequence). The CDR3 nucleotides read TGTGCCAGCAGTTCCGTCAACACAGATACGCAGTATTTT. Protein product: CASSSVNTDTQYF.

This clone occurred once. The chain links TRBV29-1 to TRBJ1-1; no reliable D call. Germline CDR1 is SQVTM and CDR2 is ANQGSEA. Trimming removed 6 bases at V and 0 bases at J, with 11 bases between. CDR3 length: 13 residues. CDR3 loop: CSVGGRMNTEAFF. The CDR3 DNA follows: TGCAGCGTGGGAGGACGGATGAACACTGAAGCTTTCTTT.

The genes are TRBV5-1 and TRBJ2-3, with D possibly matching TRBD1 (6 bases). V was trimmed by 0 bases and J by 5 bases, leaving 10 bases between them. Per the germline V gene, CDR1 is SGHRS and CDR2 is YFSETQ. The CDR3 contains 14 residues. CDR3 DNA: TGCGCCAGCAGCTTGGGACAGGCCAGAGATACGCAGTATTTT. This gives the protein CASSLGQARDTQYF. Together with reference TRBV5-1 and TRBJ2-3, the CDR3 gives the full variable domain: KAGVTQTPRYLIKTRGQQVTLSCSPISGHRSVSWYQQTPGQGLQFLFEYFSETQRNKGNFPGRFSGRQFSNSRSEMNVSTLELGDSALYLCASSLGQARDTQYFGPGTRLTVL.

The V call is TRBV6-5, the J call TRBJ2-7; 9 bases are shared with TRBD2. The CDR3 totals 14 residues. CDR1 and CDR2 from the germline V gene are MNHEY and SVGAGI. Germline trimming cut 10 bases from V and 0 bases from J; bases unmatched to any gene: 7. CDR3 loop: CATLSGRLSYEQYF. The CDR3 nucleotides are TGTGCCACCCTTAGCGGGAGACTCTCCTACGAGCAGTACTTC.

The CDR3 loop reads CASSPPLAGGGSYNEQFF. The CDR3 DNA sequence: TGTGCCAGCTCACCCCCTCTAGCGGGAGGCGGTTCCTACAATGAGCAGTTCTTC. The chain recombines TRBV18 with TRBJ2-1, with 11 positions matching TRBD2. Per germline, CDR1 KGHSH and CDR2 LQKENI. The CDR3 runs to 18 residues. The V segment lost 3 bases and the J segment 1 base; nucleotides outside the gene matches: 8.

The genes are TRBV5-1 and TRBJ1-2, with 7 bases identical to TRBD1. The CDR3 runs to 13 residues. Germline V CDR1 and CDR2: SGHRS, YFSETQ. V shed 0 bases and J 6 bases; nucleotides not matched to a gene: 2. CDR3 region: CASSLGGQDGYTF. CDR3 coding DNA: TGCGCCAGCAGCTTGGGTGGACAGGATGGCTACACCTTC.

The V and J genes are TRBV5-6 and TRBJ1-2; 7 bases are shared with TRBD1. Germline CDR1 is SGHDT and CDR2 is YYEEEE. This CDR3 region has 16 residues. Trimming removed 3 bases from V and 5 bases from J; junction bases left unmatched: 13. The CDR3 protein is CASSSTGVDDVYGYTF. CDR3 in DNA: TGTGCCAGCAGCTCCACAGGGGTGGACGACGTGTATGGCTACACCTTC.

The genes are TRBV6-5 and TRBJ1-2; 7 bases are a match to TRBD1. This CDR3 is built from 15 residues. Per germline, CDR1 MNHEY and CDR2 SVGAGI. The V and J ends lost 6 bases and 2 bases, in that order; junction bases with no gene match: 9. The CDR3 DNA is TGTGCCAGCAGCCCCCGTTCGACAGGGAACTATGGCTACACCTTC. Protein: CASSPRSTGNYGYTF.

The CDR3 loop is CASSYSYLAGANEQFF. In nucleotides, the CDR3 is TGTGCCAGCAGTTACTCCTACTTAGCGGGAGCCAATGAGCAGTTCTTC. This chain connects TRBV6-5 to TRBJ2-1, with TRBD2 matching over 9 bases. CDR1 is MNHEY, CDR2 SVGAGI, per germline. The V gene end was trimmed by 0 bases and the J gene end by 6 bases; junction bases not matched to a gene: 6. The length of the CDR3 is 16 residues.

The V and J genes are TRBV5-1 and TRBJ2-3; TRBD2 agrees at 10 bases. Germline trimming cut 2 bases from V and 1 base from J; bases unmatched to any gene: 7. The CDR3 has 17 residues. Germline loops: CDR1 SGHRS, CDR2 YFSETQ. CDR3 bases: TGCGCCAGCAGCTTACAAGTAGCGGGAGGTGGCACAGATACGCAGTATTTT. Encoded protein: CASSLQVAGGGTDTQYF.

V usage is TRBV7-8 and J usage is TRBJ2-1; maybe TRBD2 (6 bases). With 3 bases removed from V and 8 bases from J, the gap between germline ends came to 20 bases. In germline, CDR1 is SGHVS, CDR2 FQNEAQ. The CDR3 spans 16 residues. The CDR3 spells CASSLGGAEAADEQFF. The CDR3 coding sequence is TGTGCCAGCAGCTTGGGCGGGGCCGAGGCGGCCGATGAGCAGTTCTTC.

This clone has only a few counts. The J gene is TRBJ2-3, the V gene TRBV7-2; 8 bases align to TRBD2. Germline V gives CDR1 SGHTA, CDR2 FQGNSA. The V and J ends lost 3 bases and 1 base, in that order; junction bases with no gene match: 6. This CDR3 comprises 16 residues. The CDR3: CASSFRGGSGTDTQYF. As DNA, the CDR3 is TGTGCCAGCAGCTTCCGGGGGGGTAGCGGCACAGATACGCAGTATTTT. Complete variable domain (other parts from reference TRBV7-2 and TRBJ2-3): GAGVSQSPSNKVTEKGKDVELRCDPISGHTALYWYRQSLGQGLEFLIYFQGNSAPDKSGLPSDRFSAERTGGSVSTLTIQRTQQEDSAVYLCASSFRGGSGTDTQYFGPGTRLTVL.

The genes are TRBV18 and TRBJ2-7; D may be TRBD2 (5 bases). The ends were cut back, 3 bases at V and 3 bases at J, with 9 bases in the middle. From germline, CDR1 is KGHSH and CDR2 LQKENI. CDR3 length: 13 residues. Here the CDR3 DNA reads TGTGCCAGCTCACCGGGAGCGTTCTACGAGCAGTACTTC. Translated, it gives CASSPGAFYEQYF.

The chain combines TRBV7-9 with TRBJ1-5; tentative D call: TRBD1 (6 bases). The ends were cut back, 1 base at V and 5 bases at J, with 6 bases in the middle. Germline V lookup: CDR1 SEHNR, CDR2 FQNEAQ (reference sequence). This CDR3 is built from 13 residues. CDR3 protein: CASSLGGHQPQHF. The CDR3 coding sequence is TGTGCCAGCAGCTTAGGGGGGCATCAGCCCCAGCATTTT.

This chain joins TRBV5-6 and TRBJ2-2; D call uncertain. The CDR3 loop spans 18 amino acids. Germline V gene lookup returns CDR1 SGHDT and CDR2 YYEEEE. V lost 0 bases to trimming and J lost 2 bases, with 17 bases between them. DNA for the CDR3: TGTGCCAGCAGCTTGGAACTGGTTTGGCGAGGAAACACCGGGGAGCTGTTTTTT. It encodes CASSLELVWRGNTGELFF.

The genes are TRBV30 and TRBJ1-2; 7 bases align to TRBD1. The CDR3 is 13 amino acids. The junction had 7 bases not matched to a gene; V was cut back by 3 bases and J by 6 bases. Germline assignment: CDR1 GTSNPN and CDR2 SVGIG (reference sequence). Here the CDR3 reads CAWSLTGSHGYTF. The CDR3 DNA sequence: TGTGCCTGGAGCCTGACAGGGTCCCATGGCTACACCTTC.

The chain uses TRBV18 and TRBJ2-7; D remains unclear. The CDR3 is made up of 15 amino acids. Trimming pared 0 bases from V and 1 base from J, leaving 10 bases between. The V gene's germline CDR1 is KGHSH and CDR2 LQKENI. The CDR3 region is CASSPPARVSYEQYF. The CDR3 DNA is TGTGCCAGCTCACCACCGGCTAGAGTGTCCTACGAGCAGTACTTC.

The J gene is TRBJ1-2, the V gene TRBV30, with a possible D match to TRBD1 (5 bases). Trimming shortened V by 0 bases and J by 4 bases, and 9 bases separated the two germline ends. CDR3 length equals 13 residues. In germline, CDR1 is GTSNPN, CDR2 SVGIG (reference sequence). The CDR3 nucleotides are TGTGCCTGGAGTGTAACGGGACCCTATGGCTACACCTTC. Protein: CAWSVTGPYGYTF.

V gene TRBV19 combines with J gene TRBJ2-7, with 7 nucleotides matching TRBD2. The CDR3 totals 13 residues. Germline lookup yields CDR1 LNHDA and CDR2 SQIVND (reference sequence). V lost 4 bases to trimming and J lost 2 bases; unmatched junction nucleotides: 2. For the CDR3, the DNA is TGTGCCAGTAGTAGCGGGAGAGCCTACGAGCAGTACTTC. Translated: CASSSGRAYEQYF. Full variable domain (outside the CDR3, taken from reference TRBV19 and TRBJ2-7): DGGITQSPKYLFRKEGQNVTLSCEQNLNHDAMYWYRQDPGQGLRLIYYSQIVNDFQKGDIAEGYSVSREKKESFPLTVTSAQKNPTAFYLCASSSGRAYEQYFGPGTRLTVT.

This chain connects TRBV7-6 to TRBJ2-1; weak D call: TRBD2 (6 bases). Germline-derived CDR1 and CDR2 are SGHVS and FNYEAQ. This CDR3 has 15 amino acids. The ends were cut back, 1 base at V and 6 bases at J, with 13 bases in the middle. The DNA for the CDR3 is TGTGCCAGCAGCTTAGTGGGGGGAGGATTCAATGAGCAGTTCTTC. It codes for CASSLVGGGFNEQFF.

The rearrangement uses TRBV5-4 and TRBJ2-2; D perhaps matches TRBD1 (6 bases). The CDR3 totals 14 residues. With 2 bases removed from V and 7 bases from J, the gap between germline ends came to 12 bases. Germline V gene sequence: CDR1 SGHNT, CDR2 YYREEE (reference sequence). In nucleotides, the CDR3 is TGTGCCAGCAGCTTAACATCAGGGGTCGGGGAGCTGTTTTTT. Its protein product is CASSLTSGVGELFF.

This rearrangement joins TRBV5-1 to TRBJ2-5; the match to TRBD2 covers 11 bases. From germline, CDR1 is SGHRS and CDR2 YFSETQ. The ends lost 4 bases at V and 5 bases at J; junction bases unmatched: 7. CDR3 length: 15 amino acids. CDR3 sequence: CASSLTSGIGETQYF. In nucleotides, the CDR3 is TGCGCCAGCAGCCTGACTAGCGGGATCGGGGAGACCCAGTACTTC.

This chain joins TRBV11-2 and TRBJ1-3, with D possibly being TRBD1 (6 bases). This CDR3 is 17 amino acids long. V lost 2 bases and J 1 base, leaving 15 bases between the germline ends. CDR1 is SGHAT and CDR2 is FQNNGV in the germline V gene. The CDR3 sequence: CASSLSPGAVSGNTIYF. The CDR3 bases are TGTGCCAGCAGCTTAAGCCCGGGGGCTGTTTCTGGAAACACCATATATTTT.

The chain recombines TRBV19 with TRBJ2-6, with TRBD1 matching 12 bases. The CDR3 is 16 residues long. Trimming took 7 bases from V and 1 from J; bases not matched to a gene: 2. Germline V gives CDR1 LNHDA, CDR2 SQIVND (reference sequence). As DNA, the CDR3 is TGTGCCAGTAAGGGACAGGGGGCTTCTGGGGCCAACGTCCTGACTTTC. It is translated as CASKGQGASGANVLTF.

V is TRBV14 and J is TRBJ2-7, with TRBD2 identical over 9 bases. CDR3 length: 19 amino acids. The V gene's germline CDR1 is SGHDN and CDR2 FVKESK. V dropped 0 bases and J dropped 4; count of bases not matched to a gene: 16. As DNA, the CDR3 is TGTGCCAGCAGCCAAGATCTGATCGGCGACATAGCGGGGGATTACGAGCAGTACTTC. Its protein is CASSQDLIGDIAGDYEQYF.

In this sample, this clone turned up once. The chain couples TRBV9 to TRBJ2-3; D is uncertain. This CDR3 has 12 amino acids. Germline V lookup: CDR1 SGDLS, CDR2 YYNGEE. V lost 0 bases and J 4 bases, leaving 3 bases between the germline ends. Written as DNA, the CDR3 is TGTGCCAGCAGCGTAGACGCAGATACGCAGTATTTT. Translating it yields CASSVDADTQYF. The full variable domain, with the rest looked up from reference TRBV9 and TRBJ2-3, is DSGVTQTPKHLITATGQRVTLRCSPRSGDLSVYWYQQSLDQGLQFLIQYYNGEERAKGNILERFSAQQFPDLHSELNLSSLELGDSALYFCASSVDADTQYFGPGTRLTVL.